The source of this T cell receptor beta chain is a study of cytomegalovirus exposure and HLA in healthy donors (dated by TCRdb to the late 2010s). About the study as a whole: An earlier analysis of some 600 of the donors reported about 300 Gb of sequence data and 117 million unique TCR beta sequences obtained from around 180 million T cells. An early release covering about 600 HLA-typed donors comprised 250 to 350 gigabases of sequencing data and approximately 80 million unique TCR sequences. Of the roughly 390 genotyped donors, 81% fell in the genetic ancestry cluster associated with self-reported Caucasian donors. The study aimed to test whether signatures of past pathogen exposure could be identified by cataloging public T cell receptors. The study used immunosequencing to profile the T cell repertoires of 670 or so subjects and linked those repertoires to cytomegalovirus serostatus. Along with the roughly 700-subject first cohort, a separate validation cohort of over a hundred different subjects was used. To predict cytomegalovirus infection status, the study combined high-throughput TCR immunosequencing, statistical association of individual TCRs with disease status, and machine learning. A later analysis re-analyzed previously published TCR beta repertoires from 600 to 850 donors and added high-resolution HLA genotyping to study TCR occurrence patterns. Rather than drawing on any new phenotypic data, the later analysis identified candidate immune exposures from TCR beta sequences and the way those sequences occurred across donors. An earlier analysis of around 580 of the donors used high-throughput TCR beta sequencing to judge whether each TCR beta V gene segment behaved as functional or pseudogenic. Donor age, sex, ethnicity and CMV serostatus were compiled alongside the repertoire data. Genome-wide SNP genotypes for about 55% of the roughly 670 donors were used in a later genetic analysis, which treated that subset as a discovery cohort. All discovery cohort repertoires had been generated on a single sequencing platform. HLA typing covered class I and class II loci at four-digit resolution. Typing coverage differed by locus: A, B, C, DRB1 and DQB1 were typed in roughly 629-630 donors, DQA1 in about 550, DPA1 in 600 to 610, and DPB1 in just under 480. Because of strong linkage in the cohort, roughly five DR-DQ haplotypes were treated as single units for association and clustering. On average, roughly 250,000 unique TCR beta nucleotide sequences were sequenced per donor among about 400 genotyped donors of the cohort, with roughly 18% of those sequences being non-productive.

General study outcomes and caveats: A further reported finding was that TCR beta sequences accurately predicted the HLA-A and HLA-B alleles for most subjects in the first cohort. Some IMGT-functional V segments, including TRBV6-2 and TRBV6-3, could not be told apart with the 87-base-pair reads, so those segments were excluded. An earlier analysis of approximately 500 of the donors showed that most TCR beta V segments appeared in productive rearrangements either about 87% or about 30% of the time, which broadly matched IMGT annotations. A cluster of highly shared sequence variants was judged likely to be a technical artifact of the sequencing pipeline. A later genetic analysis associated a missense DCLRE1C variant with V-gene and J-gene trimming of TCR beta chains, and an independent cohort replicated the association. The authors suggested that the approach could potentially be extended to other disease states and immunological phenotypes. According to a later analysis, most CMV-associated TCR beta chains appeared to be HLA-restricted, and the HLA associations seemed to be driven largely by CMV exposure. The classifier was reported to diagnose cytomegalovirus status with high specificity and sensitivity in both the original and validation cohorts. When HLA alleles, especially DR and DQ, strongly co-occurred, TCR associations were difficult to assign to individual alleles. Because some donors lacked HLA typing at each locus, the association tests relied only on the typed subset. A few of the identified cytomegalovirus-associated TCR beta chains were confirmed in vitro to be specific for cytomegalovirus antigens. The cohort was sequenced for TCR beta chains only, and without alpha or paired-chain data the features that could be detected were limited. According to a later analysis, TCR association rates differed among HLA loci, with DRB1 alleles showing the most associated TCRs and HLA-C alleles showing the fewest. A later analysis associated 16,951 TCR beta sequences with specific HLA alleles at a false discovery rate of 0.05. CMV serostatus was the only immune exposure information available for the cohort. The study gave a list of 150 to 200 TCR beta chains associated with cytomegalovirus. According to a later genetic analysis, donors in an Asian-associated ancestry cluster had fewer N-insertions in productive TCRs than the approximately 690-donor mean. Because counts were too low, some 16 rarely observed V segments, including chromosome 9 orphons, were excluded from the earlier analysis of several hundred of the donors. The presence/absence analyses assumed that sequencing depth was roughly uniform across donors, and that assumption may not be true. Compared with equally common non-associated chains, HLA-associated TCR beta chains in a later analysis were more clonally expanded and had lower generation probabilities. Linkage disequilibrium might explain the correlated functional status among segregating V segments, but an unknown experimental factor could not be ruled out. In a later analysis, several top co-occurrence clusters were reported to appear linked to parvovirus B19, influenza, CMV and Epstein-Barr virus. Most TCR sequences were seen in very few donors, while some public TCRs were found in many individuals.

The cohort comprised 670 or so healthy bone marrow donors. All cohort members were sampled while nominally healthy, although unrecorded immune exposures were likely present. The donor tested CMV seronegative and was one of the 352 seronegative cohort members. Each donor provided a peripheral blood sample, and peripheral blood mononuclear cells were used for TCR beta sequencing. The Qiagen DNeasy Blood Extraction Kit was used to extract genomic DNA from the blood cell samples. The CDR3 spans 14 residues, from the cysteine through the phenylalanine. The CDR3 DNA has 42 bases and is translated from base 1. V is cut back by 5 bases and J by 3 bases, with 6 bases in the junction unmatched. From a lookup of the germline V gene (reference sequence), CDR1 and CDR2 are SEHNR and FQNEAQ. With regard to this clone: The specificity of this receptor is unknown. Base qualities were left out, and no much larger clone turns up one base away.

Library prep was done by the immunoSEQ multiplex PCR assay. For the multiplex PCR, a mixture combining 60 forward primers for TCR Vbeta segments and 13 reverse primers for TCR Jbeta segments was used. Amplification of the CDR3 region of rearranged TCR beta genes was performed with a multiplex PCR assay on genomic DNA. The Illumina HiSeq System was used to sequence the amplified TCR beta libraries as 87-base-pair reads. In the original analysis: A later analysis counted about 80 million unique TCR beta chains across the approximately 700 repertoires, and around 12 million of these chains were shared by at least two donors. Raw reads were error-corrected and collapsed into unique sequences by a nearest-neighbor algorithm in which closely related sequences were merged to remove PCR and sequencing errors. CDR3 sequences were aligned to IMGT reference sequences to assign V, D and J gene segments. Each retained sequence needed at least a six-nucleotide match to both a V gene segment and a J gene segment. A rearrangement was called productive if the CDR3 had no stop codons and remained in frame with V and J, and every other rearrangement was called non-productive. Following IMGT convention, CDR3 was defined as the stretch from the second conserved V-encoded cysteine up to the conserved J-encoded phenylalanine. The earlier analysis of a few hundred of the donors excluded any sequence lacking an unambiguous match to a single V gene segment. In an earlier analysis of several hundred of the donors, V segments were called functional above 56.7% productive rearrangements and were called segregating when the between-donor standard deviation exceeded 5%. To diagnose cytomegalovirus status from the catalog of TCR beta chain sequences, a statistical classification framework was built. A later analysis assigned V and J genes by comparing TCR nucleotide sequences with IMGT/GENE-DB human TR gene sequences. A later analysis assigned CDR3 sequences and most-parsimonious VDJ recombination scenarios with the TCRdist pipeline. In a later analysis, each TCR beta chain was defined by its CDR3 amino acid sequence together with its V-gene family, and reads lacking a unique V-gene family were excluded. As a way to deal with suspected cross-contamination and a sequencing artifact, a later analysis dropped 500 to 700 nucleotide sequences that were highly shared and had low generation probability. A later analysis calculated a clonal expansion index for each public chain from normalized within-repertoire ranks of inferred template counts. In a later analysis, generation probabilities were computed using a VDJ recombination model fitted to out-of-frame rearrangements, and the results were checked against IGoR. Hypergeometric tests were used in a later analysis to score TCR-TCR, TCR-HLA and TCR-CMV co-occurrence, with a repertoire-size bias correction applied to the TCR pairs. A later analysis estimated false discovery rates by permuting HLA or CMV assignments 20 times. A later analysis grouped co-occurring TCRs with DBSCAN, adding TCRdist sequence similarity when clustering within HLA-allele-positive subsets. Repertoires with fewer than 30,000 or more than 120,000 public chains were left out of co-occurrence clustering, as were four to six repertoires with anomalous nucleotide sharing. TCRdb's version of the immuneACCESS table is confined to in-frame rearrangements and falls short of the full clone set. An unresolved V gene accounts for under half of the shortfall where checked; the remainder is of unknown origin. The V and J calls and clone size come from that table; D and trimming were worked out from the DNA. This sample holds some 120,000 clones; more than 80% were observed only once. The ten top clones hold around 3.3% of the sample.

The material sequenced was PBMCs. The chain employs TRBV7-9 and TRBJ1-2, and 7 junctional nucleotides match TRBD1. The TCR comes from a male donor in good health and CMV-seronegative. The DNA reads TGTGCCAGCAGCCGTGGACAGGATTACTATGGCTACACCTTC. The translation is CASSRGQDYYGYTF. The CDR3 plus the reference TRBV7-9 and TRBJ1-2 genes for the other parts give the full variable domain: DTGVSQNPRHKITKRGQNVTFRCDPISEHNRLYWYRQTLGQGPEFLTYFQNEAQLEKSRLLSDRFSAERPKGSFSTLEIQRTEQGDSAMYLCASSRGQDYYGYTFGSGTRLTVV.